This entry is about one TCR beta chain. What it binds is not known. From the 5' RACE reads, TCRdb called clonotypes with MiXCR, one entry per CDR3 protein. The sample holds about 800,000 distinct CDR3 sequences, about 11% seen once. The germline V and J ends were trimmed by 2 bases and 6 bases, with 14 bases remaining between them. Germline V gives CDR1 MNHNS, CDR2 SASEGT. The CDR3 sequence is 15 residues long. The sample is drawn from a study of CD8 T cells in ankylosing spondylitis. Study-level findings and limits: Roughly eight highly homologous variants made up a TCR beta motif that seemed to typify ankylosing spondylitis blood. Certain motif variants had earlier appeared in reactive arthritis synovial fluid and blood.

The sample comprised blood, either unsorted or a sorted T cell fraction (not recorded which). The rearrangement links TRBV6-1 to TRBJ1-5; perhaps TRBD1 as D (6 bases). This TCR was sampled from a male donor with ankylosing spondylitis. This CDR3 is CASSEFRGGRQPQHF. The CDR3 DNA reads as TGTGCCAGCAGTGAATTCAGGGGAGGGCGTCAGCCCCAGCATTTT.